This T cell receptor beta chain was identified during a study of T cell changes during pregnancy in multiple sclerosis. Assay: immunoSEQ multiplex PCR; the TCRdb copy retains only in-frame clones and omits some. The sample contains 30,000 to 40,000 clones, around 91% of which appear only once. The CDR3 consists of 16 residues. V usage is TRBV21-1 and J usage is TRBJ1-5; whether TRBD1, the table's D call, matches the DNA was not checked. TRBV21-1 is a listed pseudogene. This receptor was obtained from a female donor in good health, enrolled as a control in a pregnancy study. Sequenced material: CD4+ T cells from peripheral blood mononuclear cells, taken in the second trimester of pregnancy. The CDR3 region has the DNA TGTGCCAGCAGCACCAATGCAGGGGTCGACAATCAGCCCCAGCATTTT. Translated: CASSTNAGVDNQPQHF.